The 27 T cell receptor beta chains below come from one sample, sequenced in a study of technical replicates of blood from several donors. Sequencing used immunoSEQ multiplex PCR; TCRdb keeps in-frame clones, though not all of them. The top ten hold under 0.4% of the sample, which has tens of thousands of clones, about 95% seen once. Sequencing was done on a sample of T cells isolated from PBMCs. These receptors originate from a human donor in good health.

The gene calls are TRBV4-1 and TRBJ2-5; 10 bases are a match to TRBD2. V gave up 4 bases and J gave up 5 bases; unmatched junction bases: 13. This CDR3 has 17 residues. Germline CDR1 is MGHRA and CDR2 is YSYEKL. The CDR3 is CASSLRRAGGPRETQYF. The CDR3 nucleotides are TGCGCCAGCAGCCTCAGACGAGCGGGAGGGCCTAGGGAGACCCAGTACTTC.

The rearrangement links TRBV5-4 to TRBJ2-1, with D possibly matching TRBD2 (6 bases). Germline-derived CDR1 and CDR2 are SGHNT and YYREEE (reference sequence). V was shortened by 4 bases and J by 0 bases, with 20 bases between the two germline ends. This CDR3 region has 18 residues. DNA of the CDR3: TGTGCCAGCAGCCTAGGGGCTCTAGCGTCTAGCTCCTACAATGAGCAGTTCTTC. Amino acids: CASSLGALASSSYNEQFF.

The chain uses TRBV2 and TRBJ2-3, with 9 bases lining up with TRBD1. Germline loops: CDR1 SNHLY, CDR2 FYNNEI. The length of the CDR3 is 16 residues. V lost 5 bases and J lost 5; bases outside the gene matches: 11. The CDR3 here is CASSYLRDRAGDTQYF. The CDR3 DNA follows: TGTGCCAGCAGTTACCTCCGGGACAGGGCTGGAGATACGCAGTATTTT.

The gene calls are TRBV5-6 and TRBJ1-2; tentatively, D is TRBD1 (5 bases). Deletions cut 5 bases from V and 4 bases from J, with 12 bases between. The CDR3 runs to 13 residues. Germline V gene sequence: CDR1 SGHDT, CDR2 YYEEEE. The DNA for the CDR3 is TGTGCCAGCAGGGACGCGGGGGGCTATGGCTACACCTTC. This sequence encodes CASRDAGGYGYTF.

This chain uses TRBV30 with TRBJ2-1; TRBD2 agrees at 8 bases. The germline gives CDR1 GTSNPN, CDR2 SVGIG (reference sequence). Trimming at V came to 4 bases and at J to 4 bases, leaving 3 bases not matched to a gene. The length of the CDR3 is 13 residues. As DNA, the CDR3 is TGTGCCTGGAAAGCGGGAGTGTACAATGAGCAGTTCTTC. Its protein product is CAWKAGVYNEQFF. Full variable domain (missing parts from reference TRBV30 and TRBJ2-1): SQTIHQWPATLVQPVGSPLSLECTVEGTSNPNLYWYRQAAGRGLQLLFYSVGIGQISSEVPQNLSASRPQDRQFILSSKKLLLSDSGFYLCAWKAGVYNEQFFGPGTRLTVL.

Notes on this clone: This sample includes further DNA sequences coding for the same CDR3. The V call is TRBV27, the J call TRBJ1-5; 7 positions match TRBD1. The CDR3 contains 14 residues. The ends lost 5 bases at V and 2 bases at J; junction bases unmatched: 3. Germline-derived CDR1 and CDR2 are MNHEY and SMNVEV (reference sequence). CDR3 sequence: CASSLTGGNQPQHF. CDR3 in DNA: TGTGCCAGCAGTCTTACAGGGGGCAATCAGCCCCAGCATTTT.

The chain is built from TRBV5-6 and TRBJ1-3; D unclear. The germline V and J ends were trimmed by 1 base and 1 base, with 6 bases remaining between them. The CDR3 is 14 amino acids. The germline V gene has CDR1 SGHDT and CDR2 YYEEEE. The CDR3 reads CASSLTVSGNTIYF. For the CDR3, the DNA is TGTGCCAGCAGCTTGACAGTATCTGGAAACACCATATATTTT.

This chain joins TRBV27 and TRBJ1-4, with TRBD1 matching 9 bases. The CDR3 is 14 amino acids. Germline V gene sequence: CDR1 MNHEY, CDR2 SMNVEV (reference sequence). The V segment lost 1 base and the J segment 6 bases; nucleotides outside the gene matches: 0. CDR3 residues: CASSLWTGDEKLFF. In DNA form, the CDR3 reads TGTGCCAGCAGTTTATGGACAGGGGATGAAAAACTGTTTTTT.

The count of this clone is one. The chain recombines TRBV7-3 with TRBJ2-3; D perhaps matches TRBD2 (5 bases). Germline values: CDR1 SGHTA, CDR2 FQGTGA. V dropped 2 bases and J dropped 0 bases, with 6 bases sitting between them. The length of the CDR3 is 14 residues. The chain's CDR3 is CASSLSGSTDTQYF. As DNA, the CDR3 is TGTGCCAGCAGCTTATCGGGGAGCACAGATACGCAGTATTTT.

V and J are TRBV7-2 and TRBJ1-1; D may be TRBD1 (6 bases). V was pared by 6 bases and J by 1 base, with 9 bases between. Per the germline V gene, CDR1 is SGHTA and CDR2 is FQGNSA. The CDR3 is 13 amino acids. CDR3 nucleotide sequence: TGTGCCAGCAGAGGGGGACCGAACACTGAAGCTTTCTTT. Translating gives CASRGGPNTEAFF.

V and J are TRBV28 and TRBJ1-2; possible D gene TRBD1, 6 bases. The germline V and J ends were trimmed by 6 bases and 6 bases, with 14 bases remaining between them. CDR3 length: 13 residues. Germline lookup yields CDR1 MDHEN and CDR2 SYDVKM. The chain's CDR3 is CASSQQGVDGYTF. The CDR3 nucleotides are TGTGCCAGCAGCCAACAGGGCGTAGATGGCTACACCTTC.

The chain recombines TRBV5-1 with TRBJ2-5; unclear D gene. CDR1 is SGHRS, CDR2 YFSETQ, per germline. With 2 bases removed from V and 4 bases from J, the gap between germline ends came to 9 bases. CDR3 length: 13 amino acids. Written as DNA, the CDR3 is TGCGCCAGCAGCTTTGACATGGGAGAGACCCAGTACTTC. Translated, it gives CASSFDMGETQYF.

V gene TRBV6-5 combines with J gene TRBJ2-1, with D possibly being TRBD2 (5 bases). Germline V gene lookup returns CDR1 MNHEY and CDR2 SVGAGI. CDR3 length: 15 residues. V was trimmed by 0 bases and J by 8 bases, leaving 14 bases between them. The CDR3 protein is CASSYSMVSEDEQFF. The CDR3 bases are TGTGCCAGCAGTTACTCGATGGTTAGCGAGGATGAGCAGTTCTTC.

V usage is TRBV9 and J usage is TRBJ2-1; TRBD1 might be the D (6 bases). The V end was cut by 2 bases, the J end by 9 bases, with 15 bases between. In germline, CDR1 is SGDLS, CDR2 YYNGEE. This CDR3 region has 14 residues. The CDR3 loop reads CASSVDSLIPEQFF. In nucleotides, the CDR3 is TGTGCCAGCAGCGTGGACAGCTTGATCCCTGAGCAGTTCTTC.

The CDR3 DNA is TGCGCCAGCAGCTTTACGGGCGGGGACACTGAAGCTTTCTTT. Translation: CASSFTGGDTEAFF. The J gene is TRBJ1-1, the V gene TRBV5-1, with D unclear. Germline assignment: CDR1 SGHRS and CDR2 YFSETQ. Trimming removed 2 bases at V and 3 bases at J, with 11 bases between. The CDR3 is 14 residues long.

The chain couples TRBV21-1 to TRBJ1-1; no DNA check was done on the table's D call, TRBD1. TRBV21-1 is given as a pseudogene. The CDR3 totals 16 residues. CDR3 protein: CASSPHTGGMNTEAFF. For the CDR3, the DNA is TGTGCCAGCAGCCCCCATACAGGGGGCATGAACACTGAAGCTTTCTTT.

The chain links TRBV5-1 to TRBJ2-7; a possible D gene is TRBD2 (6 bases). The CDR3 has 14 residues. Germline-derived CDR1 and CDR2 are SGHRS and YFSETQ. Trimming took off 6 bases at V and 2 bases at J, with 15 bases between the two ends. The CDR3 region is CASKSGLSPYEQYF. The CDR3 bases are TGCGCCAGCAAGAGCGGACTATCCCCCTACGAGCAGTACTTC.

The genes are TRBV4-1 and TRBJ2-5; perhaps TRBD1 as D (6 bases). The CDR3 has 16 amino acids. CDR1 and CDR2 (germline): MGHRA, YSYEKL. V lost 4 bases and J 4 bases, leaving 19 bases between the germline ends. The CDR3 sequence is CASSRGEQGSRETQYF. The CDR3 nucleotides read TGCGCCAGCAGCCGAGGAGAACAGGGTTCTCGAGAGACCCAGTACTTC.

The rearrangement uses TRBV7-9 and TRBJ1-5; no clear D gene. The CDR3 loop spans 15 amino acids. Germline-derived CDR1 and CDR2 are SEHNR and FQNEAQ (reference sequence). Trimming cost V 1 base and J 3 bases, with 10 bases left between them. The DNA for the CDR3 is TGTGCCAGCAGCTTAGATAGCTTTTCCAATCAGCCCCAGCATTTT. Its translation: CASSLDSFSNQPQHF.

This clone came up once. V gene TRBV28 combines with J gene TRBJ1-2; tentative D call: TRBD1 (6 bases). Looked up from germline, CDR1 is MDHEN and CDR2 is SYDVKM. This CDR3 has 12 residues. Between the trimmed V and J ends, which lost 8 bases and 6 bases, there was a span of 13 bases. The CDR3 nucleotides read TGTGCCAGCTCGGACAGTTTGAATGGCTACACCTTC. Residues: CASSDSLNGYTF.

The chain links TRBV19 to TRBJ1-1, with a tentative D call TRBD1 (5 bases). The germline V and J ends were trimmed by 5 bases and 4 bases, with 26 bases remaining between them. Looked up from germline, CDR1 is LNHDA and CDR2 is SQIVND (reference sequence). CDR3 length equals 18 residues. CDR3 residues: CASSWPTNPSTDITEAFF. The DNA for the CDR3 is TGTGCCAGTAGTTGGCCCACAAACCCTTCGACAGATATCACTGAAGCTTTCTTT.

The V gene is TRBV7-6, the J gene TRBJ1-5; D call uncertain. The CDR3 runs to 16 residues. V lost 1 base, J lost 0 bases, and 10 bases lay in between. Germline V CDR1 and CDR2: SGHVS, FNYEAQ. CDR3 DNA sequence: TGTGCCAGCAGCTTAGGAGGGTGGATTAGCAATCAGCCCCAGCATTTT. This codes for CASSLGGWISNQPQHF.

This clone has just one count. This chain connects TRBV27 to TRBJ2-7, with 7 bases fitting TRBD2. Trimming took 0 bases from V and 5 from J; bases not matched to a gene: 10. CDR3 length equals 16 residues. Per the germline V gene, CDR1 is MNHEY and CDR2 is SMNVEV (reference sequence). The DNA for the CDR3 is TGTGCCAGCAGTTTATCTGCGGGGGATTTCCTCGACGAGCAGTACTTC. It codes for CASSLSAGDFLDEQYF.

The chain carries TRBV9 and TRBJ2-7; 11 positions match TRBD2. This CDR3 comprises 16 residues. Per germline, CDR1 SGDLS and CDR2 YYNGEE. With V trimmed by 0 bases and J by 2 bases, 4 bases remained unmatched. The CDR3 sequence is CASSVEGTSGTYEQYF. CDR3 DNA sequence: TGTGCCAGCAGCGTAGAGGGGACTAGCGGTACCTACGAGCAGTACTTC.

The chain joins TRBV7-9 to TRBJ2-1; 7 bases match TRBD1. After removal of 10 bases from V and 6 bases from J, the junction contained 3 bases not matched to a gene. The CDR3 has 11 residues. The germline gives CDR1 SEHNR, CDR2 FQNEAQ (reference sequence). The DNA of the CDR3 is TGTGCCATCGGACAGGTCAATGAGCAGTTCTTC. It codes for CAIGQVNEQFF.

DNA for the CDR3: TGCAGCGTAACAGGGGGCGCGGTAGATACGCAGTATTTT. Amino acids: CSVTGGAVDTQYF. The J gene is TRBJ2-3, the V gene TRBV29-1, with 9 bases aligning to TRBD1. The junction had 6 bases not matched to a gene; V was cut back by 6 bases and J by 5 bases. Germline values: CDR1 SQVTM, CDR2 ANQGSEA. CDR3 length equals 13 residues.

The chain is built from TRBV11-2 and TRBJ2-7; 9 positions match TRBD1. Looked up from germline, CDR1 is SGHAT and CDR2 is FQNNGV. The CDR3 is made up of 15 amino acids. The ends lost 2 bases at V and 2 bases at J; junction bases unmatched: 4. CDR3 DNA sequence: TGTGCCAGCAGCTTAATGGGACAGGGACCCTACGAGCAGTACTTC. The encoded protein is CASSLMGQGPYEQYF. The complete variable domain, with remaining parts taken from reference TRBV11-2 and TRBJ2-7, reads EAGVAQSPRYKIIEKRQSVAFWCNPISGHATLYWYQQILGQGPKLLIQFQNNGVVDDSQLPKDRFSAERLKGVDSTLKIQPAKLEDSAVYLCASSLMGQGPYEQYFGPGTRLTVT.